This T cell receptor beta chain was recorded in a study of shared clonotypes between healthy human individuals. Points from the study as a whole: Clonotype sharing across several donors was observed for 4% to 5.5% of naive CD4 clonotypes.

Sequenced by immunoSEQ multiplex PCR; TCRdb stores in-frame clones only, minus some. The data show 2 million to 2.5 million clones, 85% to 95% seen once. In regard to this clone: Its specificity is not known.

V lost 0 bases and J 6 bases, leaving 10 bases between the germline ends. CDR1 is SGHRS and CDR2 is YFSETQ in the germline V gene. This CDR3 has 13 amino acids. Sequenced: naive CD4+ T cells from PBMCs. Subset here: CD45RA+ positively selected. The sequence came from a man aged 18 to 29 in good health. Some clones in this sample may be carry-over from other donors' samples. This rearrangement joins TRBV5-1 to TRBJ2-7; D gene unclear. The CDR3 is CASSLGSGSEQYF. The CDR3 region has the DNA TGCGCCAGCAGCTTGGGGTCTGGTTCCGAGCAGTACTTC.